This T cell receptor beta chain was identified during a study of blood T cell repertoires in COVID-19. Study in general: Both acute and convalescent COVID-19 samples were obtained from the United States, Italy and Spain. T cells, B-cell-depleted T cells, or PBMCs supplied cDNA or gDNA.

Per the original data handling: Estimates of nucleated cell counts were drawn from the amplification of reference gene primers. Sequenced by immunoSEQ multiplex PCR; TCRdb stores in-frame clones only, minus some. That table is the source of V, J and clone size, and D and trimming were worked out from the DNA. Counted here are some 100,000 clones, 75% to 90% occurring once; the ten biggest clones make up less than 1.5%. This TCR derives from a human donor in a cohort sampled during active COVID-19. Sequenced input: peripheral blood.

The CDR3 DNA sequence: TGTGCTAGTGGTTTCGACAGGCAAGAGACCCAGTACTTC. The encoded protein is CASGFDRQETQYF. This chain links TRBV12-5 with TRBJ2-5; the D gene is possibly TRBD1 (6 bases). Germline-derived CDR1 and CDR2 are LGHNT and FRNRAP. This CDR3 comprises 13 residues. V lost 3 bases and J lost 2, with 7 bases in between. The entire variable domain, with the rest obtained from reference TRBV12-5 and TRBJ2-5, is as follows: DARVTQTPRHKVTEMGQEVTMRCQPILGHNTVFWYRQTMMQGLELLAYFRNRAPLDDSGMPKDRFSAEMPDATLATLKIQPSEPRDSAVYFCASGFDRQETQYFGPGTRLLVL.